Listed below are T cell receptor beta chains from one sample, sequenced in a study of blood T cell repertoires in COVID-19. Measured with immunoSEQ multiplex PCR; TCRdb has only the in-frame clones, and not every one. Seen here are tens of thousands of clones, about 91% observed once, and the top ten hold more than 1.5%. The specimen sequenced was peripheral blood. Receptors originate from an elderly woman with active or convalescent COVID-19. CDR3s include the opening cysteine and the closing phenylalanine or tryptophan. The order of the fields is clone size, V gene, J gene, CDR3 protein. A clone size is listed for some rows: how often the clone was seen (once, few, many), or a class if it is expanded.

>.|TRBV29-1|TRBJ2-7
CSVATSGGLSYEQYF
>.|TRBV27|TRBJ1-6
CASSRDSNSPLHF
>.|TRBV7-3|TRBJ2-3
CASSPAGGTDTQYF
>.|TRBV7-6|TRBJ2-2
CASSLRLAGTGELFF
>.|TRBV19|TRBJ1-4
CASTASRTNPTNEKLFF
>.|TRBV9|TRBJ1-1
CASSAWWEGTEAFF
>.|TRBV4-1|TRBJ1-5
CASSQDSSSPQHF
>.|TRBV7-8|TRBJ1-3
CASSLGVGTGYARGNTIYF
>.|TRBV2|TRBJ1-1
CASSLQGNTEAFF
>.|TRBV5-4|TRBJ2-1
CASSLWQGAEEQFF
>.|TRBV6-5|TRBJ1-5
CASSFRGTNQPQHF
>.|TRBV18|TRBJ1-2
CASSPQGNYGYTF
>.|TRBV3-1/TRBV3-2|TRBJ2-1
CASSKGDRGSYNEQFF
>.|TRBV7-9|TRBJ2-7
CASSPDLGTGYEQYF
>.|TRBV7-3|TRBJ2-3
CASSPPETDTQYF
>few|TRBV4-1|TRBJ1-2
CASSQGYGDYNYGYTF
>.|TRBV28|TRBJ2-7
CASSLTGLSYEQYF
>.|TRBV2|TRBJ2-3
CASSLLAGGSDTQYF
>.|TRBV7-2|TRBJ1-1
CASSVAPRGGAFF
>.|TRBV5-1|TRBJ1-1
CASSLDGTGAQNTEAFF
>.|TRBV10-3|TRBJ1-1
CAISDGGYNTEAFF
>.|TRBV3-1/TRBV3-2|TRBJ1-1
CASSHGDTEAFF
>.|TRBV30|TRBJ1-1
CAWSGTVAEAFF
>.|TRBV18|TRBJ2-2
CASSPGAGTGELFF
>.|TRBV9|TRBJ2-1
CASSVEWASGREQFF